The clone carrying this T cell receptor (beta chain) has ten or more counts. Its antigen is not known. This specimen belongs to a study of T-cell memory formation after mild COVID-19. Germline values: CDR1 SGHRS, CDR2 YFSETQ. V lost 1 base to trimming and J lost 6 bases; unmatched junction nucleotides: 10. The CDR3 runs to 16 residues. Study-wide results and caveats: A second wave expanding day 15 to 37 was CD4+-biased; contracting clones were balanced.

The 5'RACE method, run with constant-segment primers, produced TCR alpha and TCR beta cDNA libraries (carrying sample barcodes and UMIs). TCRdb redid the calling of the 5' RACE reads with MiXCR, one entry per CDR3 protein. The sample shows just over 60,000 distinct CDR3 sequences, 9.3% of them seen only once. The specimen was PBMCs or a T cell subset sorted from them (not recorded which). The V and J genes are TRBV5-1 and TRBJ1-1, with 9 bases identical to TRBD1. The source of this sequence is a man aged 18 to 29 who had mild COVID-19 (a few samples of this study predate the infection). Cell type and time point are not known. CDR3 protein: CASSLIPGQGLSEAFF. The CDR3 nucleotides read TGCGCCAGCAGCTTGATCCCGGGACAGGGTCTCTCTGAAGCTTTCTTT. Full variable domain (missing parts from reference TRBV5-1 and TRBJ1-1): KAGVTQTPRYLIKTRGQQVTLSCSPISGHRSVSWYQQTPGQGLQFLFEYFSETQRNKGNFPGRFSGRQFSNSRSEMNVSTLELGDSALYLCASSLIPGQGLSEAFFGQGTRLTVV.